The 13 T cell receptor beta chains below all came from one sample that was sequenced in a study of T cells in Graves' hyperthyroidism and ophthalmopathy. The source material, RNA transcripts, was used to amplify TCR beta CDR3 regions. An initial round of RT-PCR targeting the TCR CDR3 relied on the HTBI primer set. From the multiplex PCR reads, TCRdb called clonotypes with MiXCR, one entry per CDR3 protein. The data contain fewer than 600,000 distinct CDR3 sequences, around 14% of them singletons. Material for sequencing was blood. The receptors come from a woman aged 18-29 years with Graves' hyperthyroidism.

This clonotype came up many times. The chain uses TRBV20-1 and TRBJ2-2; D may be TRBD2 (6 bases). The V gene's germline CDR1 is DFQATT and CDR2 SNEGSKA (reference sequence). V lost 7 bases and J lost 0, with 15 bases in between. CDR3 length: 15 amino acids. The CDR3 sequence is CSVRRRGTNTGELFF. As DNA, the CDR3 is TGCAGTGTTAGGAGGCGCGGGACGAACACCGGGGAGCTGTTTTTT.

This clonotype has just a few counts. The genes are TRBV9 and TRBJ2-1; a possible D gene is TRBD2 (5 bases). V shed 2 bases and J shed 0 bases, with 15 bases lying between them. Germline V gene lookup returns CDR1 SGDLS and CDR2 YYNGEE. This CDR3 is built from 17 residues. Here the CDR3 reads CASSVGGLTASYNEQFF. CDR3 sequence (DNA): TGTGCCAGCAGCGTTGGCGGACTTACTGCCTCCTACAATGAGCAGTTCTTC.

In this sample, this clonotype turned up many times. The J gene is TRBJ2-1, the V gene TRBV11-1, with a weak D call TRBD1 (5 bases). The CDR3 extends over 14 amino acids. Germline CDR1 SGHAT, CDR2 FQDESV (reference sequence). Between the trimmed V and J ends, which lost 5 bases and 6 bases, there was a span of 14 bases. CDR3 in amino acids: CASSHGAGPNEQFF. The CDR3 DNA follows: TGTGCCAGCAGCCATGGGGCAGGGCCCAATGAGCAGTTCTTC.

A note on this clonotype: One end of the junction fails to match germline, which may point to a read error. CDR3 loop: CASSLAPSGTYNKQFF. Written as DNA, the CDR3 is TGTGCCAGCAGCTTAGCCCCTAGCGGCACCTACAATAAGCAGTTCTTC. The chain recombines TRBV7-9 with TRBJ2-1; 7 positions agree with TRBD2. Per germline, CDR1 SEHNR and CDR2 FQNEAQ (reference sequence). CDR3 length: 16 residues.

This clonotype was counted a few times. The rearrangement uses TRBV15 and TRBJ2-3; D remains unclear. Germline V gene sequence: CDR1 LNHNV, CDR2 YYDKDF (reference sequence). There are 15 residues in the CDR3. V was clipped by 8 bases and J by 4 bases, with 19 bases between them. CDR3 in amino acids: CATLHDSGSPDTQYF. CDR3 bases: TGTGCCACCCTACATGACTCTGGCTCCCCAGATACGCAGTATTTT.

The chain carries TRBV4-1 and TRBJ1-5; D ambiguous. The germline CDR1 and CDR2 sequences are MGHRA and YSYEKL. The length of the CDR3 is 15 residues. Between the trimmed V and J ends, which lost 0 bases and 3 bases, there was a span of 9 bases. The CDR3 DNA reads TGCGCCAGCAGCCAAGATATGGGTATCAATCAGCCCCAGCATTTT. Its translation is CASSQDMGINQPQHF.

This clonotype was found many times. J is TRBJ2-1 and V is TRBV24-1, with D possibly TRBD1 on 6 matching bases. Germline lookup yields CDR1 KGHDR and CDR2 SFDVKD. V lost 4 bases and J lost 7, with 16 bases in between. The CDR3 sequence is 15 residues long. The CDR3 here is CATSESSGQDNEQFF. The DNA for the CDR3 is TGTGCCACCAGTGAGTCGTCGGGACAAGATAATGAGCAGTTCTTC.

The V and J genes are TRBV19 and TRBJ2-7; TRBD1 is a possible D gene (5 bases). Germline CDR1 and CDR2: LNHDA and SQIVND (reference sequence). CDR3 size: 15 residues. The V and J ends lost 0 bases and 3 bases respectively, with 12 bases between them. This CDR3 reads CASSIDGAGYYEQYF. As DNA, the CDR3 is TGTGCCAGTAGTATAGATGGGGCAGGGTACTACGAGCAGTACTTC.

This clonotype was observed a few times. The V and J genes are TRBV14 and TRBJ2-2; no firm D call. The CDR3 has 15 amino acids. Germline lookup yields CDR1 SGHDN and CDR2 FVKESK. The V gene lost 6 bases and the J gene lost 0 bases, with 11 bases spanning the gap. The CDR3 DNA reads TGTGCCAGCAGAAGGAGAAACGCGAACACCGGGGAGCTGTTTTTT. Residues: CASRRRNANTGELFF.

The chain couples TRBV29-1 to TRBJ2-5, with D possibly matching TRBD2 (6 bases). There are 13 residues in the CDR3. Germline V gene data show CDR1 as SQVTM and CDR2 as ANQGSEA. V was clipped by 7 bases and J by 2 bases, with 14 bases between them. Written as DNA, the CDR3 is TGCAGCGCTAAGGGACTTCTACAAGAGACCCAGTACTTC. This gives the protein CSAKGLLQETQYF.

This clonotype came up many times. The rearrangement joins TRBV12-3 or TRBV12-4 to TRBJ1-6; D remains unclear. The CDR3 is 14 amino acids. Trimming took 7 bases from V and 6 from J, leaving 13 bases between them. The CDR3 coding sequence is TGTGCCAGCACTCTTCGGGGTGGTAATTCACCCCTCCACTTT. Protein sequence: CASTLRGGNSPLHF.

This clonotype was observed at least ten times. V is TRBV7-3 and J is TRBJ1-1; D not resolved. V lost 5 bases, J lost 2 bases, and 18 bases lay in between. Germline values: CDR1 SGHTA, CDR2 FQGTGA. The CDR3 spans 16 residues. The CDR3 DNA sequence: TGTGCCAGCAGCCTCGATGCGCAGGACCCCAACACTGAAGCTTTCTTT. Protein product: CASSLDAQDPNTEAFF. Drawing the rest from reference TRBV7-3 and TRBJ1-1, the complete variable domain is GAGVSQTPSNKVTEKGKYVELRCDPISGHTALYWYRQSLGQGPEFLIYFQGTGAADDSGLPNDRFFAVRPEGSVSTLKIQRTERGDSAVYLCASSLDAQDPNTEAFFGQGTRLTVV.

This clonotype appeared many times. The chain couples TRBV20-1 to TRBJ2-5; 8 bases line up with TRBD2. The ends lost 0 bases at V and 5 bases at J; junction bases unmatched: 8. The germline V gene encodes CDR1 DFQATT and CDR2 SNEGSKA (reference sequence). The length of the CDR3 is 15 residues. The CDR3 sequence is CSARDLVAGWETQYF. Written as DNA, the CDR3 is TGCAGTGCTAGAGATCTGGTAGCGGGATGGGAGACCCAGTACTTC.